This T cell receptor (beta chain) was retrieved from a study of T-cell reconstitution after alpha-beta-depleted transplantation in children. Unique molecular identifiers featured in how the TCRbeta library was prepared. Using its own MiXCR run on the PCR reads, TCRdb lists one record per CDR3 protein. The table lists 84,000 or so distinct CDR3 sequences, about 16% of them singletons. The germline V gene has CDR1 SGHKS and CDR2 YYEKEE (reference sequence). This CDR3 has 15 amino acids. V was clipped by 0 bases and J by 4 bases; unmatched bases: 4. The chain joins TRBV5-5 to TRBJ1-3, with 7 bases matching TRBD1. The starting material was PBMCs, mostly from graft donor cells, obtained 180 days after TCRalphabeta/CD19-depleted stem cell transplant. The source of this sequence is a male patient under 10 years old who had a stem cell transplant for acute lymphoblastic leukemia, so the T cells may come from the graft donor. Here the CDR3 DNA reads TGTGCCAGCAGCTTGGAACAGGGGATAGGAAACACCATATATTTT. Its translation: CASSLEQGIGNTIYF.